The clone carrying this TCR beta chain was found many times. As yet, its antigen is unknown. The data originate from a study of T cells after yellow fever vaccination. Whole-study context: Fractions of low cell number were prepared using SMART-Seq v4 Ultra Low Input. Study-wide results and limits: Most clones from primary vaccination were detected again post-booster (approximately 97% CD4, 88% CD8).

V lost 2 bases, J lost 8 bases, and 12 bases lay in between. The CDR3 is 13 residues long. Germline-derived CDR1 and CDR2 are SEHNR and FQNEAQ (reference sequence). From the 5' RACE reads, TCRdb called clonotypes with MiXCR, one entry per CDR3 protein. Among 65,000 to 70,000 distinct CDR3 sequences listed, under 6.5% were seen once. This chain joins TRBV7-9 and TRBJ1-2; no clear D gene. The clonotype comes from a man aged 18 to 30 who received the YFV17D yellow fever vaccine. The material was CD4+ T cells sorted from PBMCs, obtained less than 16 days after the first yellow fever vaccination. The CDR3 here is CASSLRNTEGYTF. CDR3 nucleotides: TGTGCCAGCAGCTTACGGAACACAGAGGGCTACACCTTC.